This TCR beta chain was obtained from a study of CD8+CD57+ T cells in acquired aplastic anemia listed by TCRdb under 2018. Describing the broader study: Extracted DNA from sorted CD4+ and CD8+ cells averaged around 3.4 ug, ranging from about 0.17 to 27.4 ug. CD8+CD57+ expansion was defined as a frequency above the mean frequency observed in healthy subjects.

Genomic DNA was used as template for profiling of TCR beta VDJ combinations and CDR3 sequences. An Illumina HiSeq 2000 was the platform used for TCR repertoire sequencing. The paper's processing steps were these. TRBV/TRBJ rearrangement plots, CDR3 size and DJ length profiles, and Simpson's diversity index were used to evaluate the repertoires. The immunodominant clone was defined as the most abundant DNA sequence in deep sequencing data. CDR3 amino acid sequences were screened for sharing across subjects and compared with published repertoires and the VDJdb database. The raw public data were reprocessed by TCRdb itself: fastp quality trimming at Q25, MiXCR clonotype calling, in-frame beta chains only. Rows are combined by CDR3 protein, so each entry shows the most common genes and DNA. These V and J calls are TCRdb output, not the study's own analysis. Present in this sample are more than 150,000 distinct CDR3 sequences, under 50% of which were seen just once. In total, the top ten clones hold under 2% of the sample.

The patients picked for sequencing were ones in whom flow cytometry had shown an expansion of CD8+CD57+ cells. All patients had severe acquired aplastic anemia diagnosed by International Study of Aplastic Anemia and Agranulocytosis and Camitta criteria. No patient had received any therapy when blood was sampled. TCR repertoires of sorted CD4+ and CD8+ blood T cells from severe aplastic anemia patients and healthy subjects were deep-sequenced in the study. Patients were enrolled in the USA under clinicaltrials.gov protocols 00001620, 01623167, 00001397, 00071045, 00081523 and 00961064. Ficoll-Paque density gradient centrifugation was used to isolate peripheral blood mononuclear cells. Before DNA extraction, CD4+ and CD8+ T cells were sorted with FACS or magnetic beads. A word on this clonotype: This receptor's antigen is unknown. No base quality values were provided; no much bigger clone lies one nucleotide off.

For this chain, trimming is 4 bases at the V end and 4 bases at the J end, and the number of junction bases without a gene match is 8. Reading from cysteine to phenylalanine, the CDR3 counts 14 amino acids. Only the CDR3 region is kept as DNA, spanning 42 bases read in frame from base 1. CDR1 and CDR2, looked up from the germline V gene (reference sequence), are DFQATT and SNEGSKA. The research as a whole found: CD8+ Simpson's diversity did not differ significantly between patients and healthy controls (P=0.060). About 29 CD8+ CDR3 sequences were found to be shared between patients and controls, but these sequences appeared to be highly expressed in patients and within the immunodominant clones of the patients.

Material: sorted CD4+, CD8+, or CD8+CD57+ T cells (not recorded which) from PBMCs. The rearrangement combines TRBV20-1 with TRBJ2-7; the junction holds 9 bases that match TRBD2. The clonotype originates from a human donor with aplastic anemia. The CDR3 reads as follows: CSAIWASGEYEQYF. The DNA is as follows: TGCAGTGCTATTTGGGCTAGCGGGGAGTACGAGCAGTACTTC.